The present TCR beta chain was sequenced within a study of blood T cell repertoires in COVID-19. In the source study's methods: Amplification of reference gene primers provided the estimated nucleated cell counts. Using immunoSEQ multiplex PCR, the repertoire was profiled, and TCRdb retains in-frame clones only, with some absent. V and J calls plus clone size are reproduced from that table; the DNA served to infer D and trimming. The sample has more than 85,000 clones, 87% seen once; the top ten hold roughly 4.3%. This TCR was recovered from a man aged 70 or older with acute or convalescent COVID-19. Material for sequencing was peripheral blood.

The CDR3 DNA reads TGTGCCAGCAGCCAGGCGGGCGATTCACCCCTCCACTTT. Protein sequence: CASSQAGDSPLHF. This chain joins TRBV3-1 (or the pseudogene TRBV3-2) and TRBJ1-6; the D is unclear. The CDR3 has 13 residues. CDR1 is LGHDT and CDR2 is YNNKEL in the germline V gene (reference sequence). Trimming left V 3 bases short and J 8 bases short, with 8 bases between.